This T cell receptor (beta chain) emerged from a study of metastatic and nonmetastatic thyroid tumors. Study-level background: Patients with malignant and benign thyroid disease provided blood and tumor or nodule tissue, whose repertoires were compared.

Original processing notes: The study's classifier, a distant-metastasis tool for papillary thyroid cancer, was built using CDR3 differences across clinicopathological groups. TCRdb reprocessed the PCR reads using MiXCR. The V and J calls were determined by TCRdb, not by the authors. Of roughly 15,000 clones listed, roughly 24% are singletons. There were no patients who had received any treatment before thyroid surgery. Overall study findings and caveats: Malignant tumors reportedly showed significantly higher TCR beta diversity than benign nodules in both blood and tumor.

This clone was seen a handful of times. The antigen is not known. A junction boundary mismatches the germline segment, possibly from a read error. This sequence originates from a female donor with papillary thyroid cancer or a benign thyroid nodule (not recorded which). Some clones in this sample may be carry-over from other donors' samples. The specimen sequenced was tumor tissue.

The CDR3 protein is CASSEVRGVYCYTF. CDR3 coding DNA: TGTGCCAGCAGTGAAGTTCGAGGGGTCTATTGCTACACCTTC. The chain has TRBV2 and TRBJ1-2, with D perhaps TRBD1 (5 bases). The CDR3 is 14 residues long. CDR1 SNHLY and CDR2 FYNNEI come from the germline V gene.